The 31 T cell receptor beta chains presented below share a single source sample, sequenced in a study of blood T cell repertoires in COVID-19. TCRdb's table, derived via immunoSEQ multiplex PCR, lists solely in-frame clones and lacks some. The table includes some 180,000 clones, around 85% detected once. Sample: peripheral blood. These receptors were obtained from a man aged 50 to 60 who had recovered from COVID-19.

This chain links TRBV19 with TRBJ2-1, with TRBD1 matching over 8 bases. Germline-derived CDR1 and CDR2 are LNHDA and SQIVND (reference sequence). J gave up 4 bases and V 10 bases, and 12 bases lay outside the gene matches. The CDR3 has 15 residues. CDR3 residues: CATSVEDRVYNEQFF. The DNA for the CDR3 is TGTGCCACAAGTGTTGAGGACAGGGTGTACAATGAGCAGTTCTTC. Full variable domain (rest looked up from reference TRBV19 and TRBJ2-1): DGGITQSPKYLFRKEGQNVTLSCEQNLNHDAMYWYRQDPGQGLRLIYYSQIVNDFQKGDIAEGYSVSREKKESFPLTVTSAQKNPTAFYLCATSVEDRVYNEQFFGPGTRLTVL.

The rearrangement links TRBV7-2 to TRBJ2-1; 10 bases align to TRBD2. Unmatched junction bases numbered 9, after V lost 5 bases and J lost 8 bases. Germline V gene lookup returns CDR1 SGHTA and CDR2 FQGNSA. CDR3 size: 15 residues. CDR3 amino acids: CASSLTSGTSYEQFF. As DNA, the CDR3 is TGTGCCAGCAGCCTCACTAGCGGGACTAGCTATGAGCAGTTCTTC.

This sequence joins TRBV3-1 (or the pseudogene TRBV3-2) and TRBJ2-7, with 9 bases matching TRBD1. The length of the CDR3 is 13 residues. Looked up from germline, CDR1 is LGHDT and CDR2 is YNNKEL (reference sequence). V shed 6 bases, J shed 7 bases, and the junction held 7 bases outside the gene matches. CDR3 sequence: CASRSTGGREQYF. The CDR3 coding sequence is TGTGCCAGCAGGTCCACAGGGGGCCGTGAGCAGTACTTC.

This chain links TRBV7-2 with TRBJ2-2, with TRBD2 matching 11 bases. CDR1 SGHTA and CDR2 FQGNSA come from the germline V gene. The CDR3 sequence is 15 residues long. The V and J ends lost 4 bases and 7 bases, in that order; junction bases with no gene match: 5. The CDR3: CASSSLAGEGGELFF. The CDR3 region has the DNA TGTGCCAGCAGCTCACTAGCGGGAGAGGGCGGGGAGCTGTTTTTT.

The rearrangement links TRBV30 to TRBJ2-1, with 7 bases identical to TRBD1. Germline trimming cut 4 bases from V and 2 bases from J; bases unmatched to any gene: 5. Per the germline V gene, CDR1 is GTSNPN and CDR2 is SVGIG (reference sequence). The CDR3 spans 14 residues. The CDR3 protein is CAWMTGLAYNEQFF. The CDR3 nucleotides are TGTGCCTGGATGACAGGGTTGGCCTACAATGAGCAGTTCTTC.

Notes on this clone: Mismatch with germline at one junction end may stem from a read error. The CDR3 spells CASSPQGGNPSDEQYF. DNA for the CDR3: TGTGCCAGCAGTCCTCAGGGTGGTAATCCCTCCGACGAGCAGTACTTC. The genes are TRBV28 and TRBJ2-7; D is possibly TRBD1 (5 bases). Germline V gene data show CDR1 as MDHEN and CDR2 as SYDVKM. This CDR3 region has 16 residues.

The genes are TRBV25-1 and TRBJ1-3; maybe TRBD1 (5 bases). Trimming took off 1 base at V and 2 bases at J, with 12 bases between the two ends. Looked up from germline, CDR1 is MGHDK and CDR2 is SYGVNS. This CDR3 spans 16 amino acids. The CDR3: CASSEFQGTAGNTIYF. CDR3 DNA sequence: TGTGCCAGCAGTGAATTTCAGGGAACTGCTGGAAACACCATATATTTT.

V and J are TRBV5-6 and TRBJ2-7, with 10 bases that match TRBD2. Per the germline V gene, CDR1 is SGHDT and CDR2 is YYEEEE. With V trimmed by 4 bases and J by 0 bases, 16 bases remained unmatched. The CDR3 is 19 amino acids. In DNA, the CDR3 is TGTGCCAGCAGCGCCAGGACAGCGGGAGGGCTGACGAGCTCCTACGAGCAGTACTTC. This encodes CASSARTAGGLTSSYEQYF. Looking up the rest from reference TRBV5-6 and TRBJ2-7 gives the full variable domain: DAGVTQSPTHLIKTRGQQVTLRCSPKSGHDTVSWYQQALGQGPQFIFQYYEEEERQRGNFPDRFSGHQFPNYSSELNVNALLLGDSALYLCASSARTAGGLTSSYEQYFGPGTRLTVT.

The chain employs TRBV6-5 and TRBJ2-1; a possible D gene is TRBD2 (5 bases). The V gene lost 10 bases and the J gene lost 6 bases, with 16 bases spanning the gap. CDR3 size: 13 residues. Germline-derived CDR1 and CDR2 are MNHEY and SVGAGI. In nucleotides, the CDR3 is TGTGCCATCAGGAGTTCTAGCTTCAATGAGCAGTTCTTC. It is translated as CAIRSSSFNEQFF.

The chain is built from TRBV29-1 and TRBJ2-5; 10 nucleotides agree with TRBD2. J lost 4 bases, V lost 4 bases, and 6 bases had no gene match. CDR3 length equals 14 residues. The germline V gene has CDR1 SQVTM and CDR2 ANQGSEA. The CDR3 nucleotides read TGCAGCGTTGGTAACATAGCGGGAGGAGAGACCCAGTACTTC. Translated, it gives CSVGNIAGGETQYF.

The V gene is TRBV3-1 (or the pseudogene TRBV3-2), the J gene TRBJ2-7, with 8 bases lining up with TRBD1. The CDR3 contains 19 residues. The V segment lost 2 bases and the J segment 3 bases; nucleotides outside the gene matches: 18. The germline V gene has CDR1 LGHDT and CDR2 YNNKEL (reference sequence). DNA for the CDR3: TGTGCCAGCAGCCAACACTCAGGCGGCAGGGGGCTTCGGAACTACGAGCAGTACTTC. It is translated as CASSQHSGGRGLRNYEQYF.

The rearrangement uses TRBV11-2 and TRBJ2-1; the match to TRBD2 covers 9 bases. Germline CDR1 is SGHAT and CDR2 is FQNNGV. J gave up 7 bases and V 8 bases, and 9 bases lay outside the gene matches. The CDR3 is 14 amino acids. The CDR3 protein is CASRLGLASNEQFF. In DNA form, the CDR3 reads TGTGCCAGCCGGCTGGGACTAGCCTCAAATGAGCAGTTCTTC. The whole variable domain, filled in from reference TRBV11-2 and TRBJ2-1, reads EAGVAQSPRYKIIEKRQSVAFWCNPISGHATLYWYQQILGQGPKLLIQFQNNGVVDDSQLPKDRFSAERLKGVDSTLKIQPAKLEDSAVYLCASRLGLASNEQFFGPGTRLTVL.

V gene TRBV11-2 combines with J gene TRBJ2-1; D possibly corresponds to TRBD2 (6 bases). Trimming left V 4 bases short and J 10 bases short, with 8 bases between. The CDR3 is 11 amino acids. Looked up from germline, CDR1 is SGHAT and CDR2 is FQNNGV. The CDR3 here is CASSYGGEQFF. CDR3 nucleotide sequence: TGTGCCAGCAGCTATGGGGGGGAGCAGTTCTTC.

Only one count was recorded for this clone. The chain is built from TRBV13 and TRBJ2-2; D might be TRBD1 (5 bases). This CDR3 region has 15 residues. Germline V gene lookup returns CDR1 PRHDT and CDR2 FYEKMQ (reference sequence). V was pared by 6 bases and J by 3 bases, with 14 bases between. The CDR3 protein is CASRAYDSYTGELFF. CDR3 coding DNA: TGTGCCAGCAGAGCATATGACAGCTACACCGGGGAGCTGTTTTTT.

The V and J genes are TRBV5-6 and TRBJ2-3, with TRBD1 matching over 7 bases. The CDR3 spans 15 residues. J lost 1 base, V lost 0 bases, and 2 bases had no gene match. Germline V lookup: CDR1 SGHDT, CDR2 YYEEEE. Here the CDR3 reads CASSLETGGTDTQYF. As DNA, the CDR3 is TGTGCCAGCAGCTTGGAAACAGGGGGCACAGATACGCAGTATTTT. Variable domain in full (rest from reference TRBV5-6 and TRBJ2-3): DAGVTQSPTHLIKTRGQQVTLRCSPKSGHDTVSWYQQALGQGPQFIFQYYEEEERQRGNFPDRFSGHQFPNYSSELNVNALLLGDSALYLCASSLETGGTDTQYFGPGTRLTVL.

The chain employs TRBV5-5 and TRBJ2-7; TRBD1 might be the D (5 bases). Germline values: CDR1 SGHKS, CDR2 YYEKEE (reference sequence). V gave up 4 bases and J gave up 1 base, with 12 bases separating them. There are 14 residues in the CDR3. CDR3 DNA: TGTGCCAGCAGCACCAAAAGACAGTCCTACGAGCAGTACTTC. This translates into CASSTKRQSYEQYF.

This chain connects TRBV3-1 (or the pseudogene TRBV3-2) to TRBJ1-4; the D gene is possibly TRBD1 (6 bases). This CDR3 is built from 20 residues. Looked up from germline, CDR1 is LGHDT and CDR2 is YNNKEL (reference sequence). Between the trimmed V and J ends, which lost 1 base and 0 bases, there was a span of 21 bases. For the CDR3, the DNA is TGTGCCAGCAGCCAAGGCGCCTCCGGGGGGCGTAATGCAACTAATGAAAAACTGTTTTTT. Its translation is CASSQGASGGRNATNEKLFF.

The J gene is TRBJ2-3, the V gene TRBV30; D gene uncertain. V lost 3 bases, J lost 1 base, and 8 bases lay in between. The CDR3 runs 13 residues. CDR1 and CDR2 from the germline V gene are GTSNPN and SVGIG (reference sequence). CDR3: CAWRMGGTDTQYF. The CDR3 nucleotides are TGTGCCTGGAGAATGGGCGGCACAGATACGCAGTATTTT.

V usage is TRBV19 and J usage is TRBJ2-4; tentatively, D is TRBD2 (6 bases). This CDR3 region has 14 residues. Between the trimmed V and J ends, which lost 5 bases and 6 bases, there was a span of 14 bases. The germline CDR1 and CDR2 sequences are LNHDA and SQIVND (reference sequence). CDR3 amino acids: CASSPGGQANIQYF. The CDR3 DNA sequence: TGTGCCAGTAGTCCCGGAGGGCAAGCAAACATTCAGTACTTC.

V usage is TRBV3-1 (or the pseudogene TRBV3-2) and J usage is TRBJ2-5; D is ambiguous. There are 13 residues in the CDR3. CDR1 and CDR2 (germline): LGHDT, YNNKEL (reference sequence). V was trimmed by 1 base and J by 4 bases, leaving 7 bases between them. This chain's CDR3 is CASSQGPGETQYF. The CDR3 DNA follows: TGTGCCAGCAGCCAAGGGCCGGGAGAGACCCAGTACTTC.

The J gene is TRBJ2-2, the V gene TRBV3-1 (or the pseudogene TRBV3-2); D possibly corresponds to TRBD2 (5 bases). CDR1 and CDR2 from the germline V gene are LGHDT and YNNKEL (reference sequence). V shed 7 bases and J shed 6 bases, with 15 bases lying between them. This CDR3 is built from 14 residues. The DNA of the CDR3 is TGTGCCAGCAAAACTAGATCCTCCTCCGGGGAGCTGTTTTTT. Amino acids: CASKTRSSSGELFF.

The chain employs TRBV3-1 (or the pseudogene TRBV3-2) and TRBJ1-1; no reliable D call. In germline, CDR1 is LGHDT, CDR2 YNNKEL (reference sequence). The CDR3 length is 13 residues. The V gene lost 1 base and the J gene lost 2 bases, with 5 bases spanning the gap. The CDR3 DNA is TGTGCCAGCAGCCAAGGCCTAAACACTGAAGCTTTCTTT. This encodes CASSQGLNTEAFF.

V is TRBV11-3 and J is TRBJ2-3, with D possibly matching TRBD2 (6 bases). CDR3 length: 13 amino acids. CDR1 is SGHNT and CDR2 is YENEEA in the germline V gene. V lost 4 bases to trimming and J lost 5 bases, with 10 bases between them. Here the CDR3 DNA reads TGTGCCAGCAGCTCCCGACTAGAAGATACGCAGTATTTT. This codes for CASSSRLEDTQYF.

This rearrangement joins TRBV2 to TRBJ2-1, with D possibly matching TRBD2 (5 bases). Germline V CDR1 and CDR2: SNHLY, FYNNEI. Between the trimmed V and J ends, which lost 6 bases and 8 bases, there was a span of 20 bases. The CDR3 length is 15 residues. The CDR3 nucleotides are TGTGCCAGCAGAGAACGGTCTAGCCTCGTCCATGAGCAGTTCTTC. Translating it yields CASRERSSLVHEQFF.

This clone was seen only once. CDR3: CASSLNPSVNTGELFF. For the CDR3, the DNA is TGCGCCAGCAGCTTGAATCCTAGCGTTAACACCGGGGAGCTGTTTTTT. The J gene is TRBJ2-2, the V gene TRBV5-1, with D tentatively TRBD2 (6 bases). With 1 base removed from V and 2 bases from J, the gap between germline ends came to 12 bases. CDR1 SGHRS and CDR2 YFSETQ come from the germline V gene. The CDR3 totals 16 residues. The complete variable domain, with remaining parts taken from reference TRBV5-1 and TRBJ2-2, reads KAGVTQTPRYLIKTRGQQVTLSCSPISGHRSVSWYQQTPGQGLQFLFEYFSETQRNKGNFPGRFSGRQFSNSRSEMNVSTLELGDSALYLCASSLNPSVNTGELFFGEGSRLTVL.

Here the CDR3 DNA reads TGTGCCAGCAGTGAGGGGACAGGGGACGAGCAGTACTTC. It yields the protein CASSEGTGDEQYF. The rearrangement joins TRBV2 to TRBJ2-7; 10 positions match TRBD1. V gave up 3 bases and J gave up 5 bases; unmatched junction bases: 1. This CDR3 is 13 amino acids long. CDR1 and CDR2 (germline): SNHLY, FYNNEI. Using reference TRBV2 and TRBJ2-7 for the parts outside the CDR3, the full variable domain is EPEVTQTPSHQVTQMGQEVILRCVPISNHLYFYWYRQILGQKVEFLVSFYNNEISEKSEIFDDQFSVERPDGSNFTLKIRSTKLEDSAMYFCASSEGTGDEQYFGPGTRLTVT.

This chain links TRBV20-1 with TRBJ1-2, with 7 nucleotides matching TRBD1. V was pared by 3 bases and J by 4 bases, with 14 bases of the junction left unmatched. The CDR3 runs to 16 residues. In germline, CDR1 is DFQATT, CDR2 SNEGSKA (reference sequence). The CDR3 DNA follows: TGCAGTGCTAGTCTACCGGGACAGCTTTTCGGCTATGGCTACACCTTC. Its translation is CSASLPGQLFGYGYTF.

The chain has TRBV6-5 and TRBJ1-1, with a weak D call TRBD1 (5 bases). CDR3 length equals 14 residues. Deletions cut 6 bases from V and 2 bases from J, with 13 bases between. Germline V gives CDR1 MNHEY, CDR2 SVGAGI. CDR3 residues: CASRRQLGNTEAFF. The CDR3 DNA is TGTGCCAGCAGACGACAGCTAGGAAACACTGAAGCTTTCTTT.

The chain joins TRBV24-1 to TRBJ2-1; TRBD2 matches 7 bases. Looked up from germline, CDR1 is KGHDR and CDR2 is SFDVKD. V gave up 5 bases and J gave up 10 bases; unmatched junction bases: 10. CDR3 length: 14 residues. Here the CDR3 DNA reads TGTGCCACCAGTGCCGGGGAGGGTTCAAACGAGCAGTTCTTC. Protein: CATSAGEGSNEQFF.

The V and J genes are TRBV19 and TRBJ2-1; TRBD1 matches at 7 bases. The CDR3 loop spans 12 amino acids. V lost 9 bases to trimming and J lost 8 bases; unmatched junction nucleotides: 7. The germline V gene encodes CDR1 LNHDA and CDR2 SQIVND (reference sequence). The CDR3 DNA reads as TGTGCCAGCCGACAGGGCTTCTATGAGCAGTTCTTC. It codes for CASRQGFYEQFF.

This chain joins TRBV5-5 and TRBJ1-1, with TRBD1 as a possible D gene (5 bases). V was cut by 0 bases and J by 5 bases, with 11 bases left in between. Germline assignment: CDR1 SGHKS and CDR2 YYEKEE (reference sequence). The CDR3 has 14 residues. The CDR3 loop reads CASSLDPGRTEAFF. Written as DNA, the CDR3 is TGTGCCAGCAGCTTGGATCCAGGGAGGACTGAAGCTTTCTTT.